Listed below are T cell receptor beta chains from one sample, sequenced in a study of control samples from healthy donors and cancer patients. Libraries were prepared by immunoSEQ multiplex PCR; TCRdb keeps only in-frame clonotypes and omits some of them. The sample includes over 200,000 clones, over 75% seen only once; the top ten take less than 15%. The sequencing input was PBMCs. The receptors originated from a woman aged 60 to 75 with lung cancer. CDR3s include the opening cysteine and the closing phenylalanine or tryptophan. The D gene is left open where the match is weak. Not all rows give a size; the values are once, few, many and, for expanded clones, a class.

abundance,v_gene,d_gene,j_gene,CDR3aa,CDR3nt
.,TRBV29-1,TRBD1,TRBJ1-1,CSGLTGGTEAFF,TGCAGCGGTCTGACAGGGGGCACTGAAGCTTTCTTT
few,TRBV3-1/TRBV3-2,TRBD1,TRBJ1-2,CASSQVEADRAYGYTF,TGTGCCAGCAGCCAAGTGGAGGCGGACAGGGCCTATGGCTACACCTTC
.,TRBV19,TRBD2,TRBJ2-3,CASRNRGVRDTQYF,TGTGCCAGTAGAAATCGGGGGGTGAGGGATACGCAGTATTTT
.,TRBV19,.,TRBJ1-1,CASNQQGGTEAFF,TGTGCCAGTAACCAGCAGGGCGGCACTGAAGCTTTCTTT
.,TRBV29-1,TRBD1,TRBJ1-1,CSGDSSNTEAFF,TGCAGCGGGGACAGTTCTAACACTGAAGCTTTCTTT
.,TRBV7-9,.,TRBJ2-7,CASSLNQQNYEQYF,TGTGCCAGCAGCTTAAATCAACAGAACTACGAGCAGTACTTC
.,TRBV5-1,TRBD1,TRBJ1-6,CASSKDRTNSPLHF,TGCGCCAGCAGCAAGGACAGGACAAATTCACCCCTCCACTTT
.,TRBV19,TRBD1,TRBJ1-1,CASSSLTGLTEAFF,TGTGCCAGTAGTAGTCTGACAGGGCTCACTGAAGCTTTCTTT
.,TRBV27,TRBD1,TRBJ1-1,CASSLLGTGGLEAFF,TGTGCCAGCAGTTTACTGGGGACAGGGGGATTGGAAGCTTTCTTT
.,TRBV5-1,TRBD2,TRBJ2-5,CASRAGLGQETQYF,TGCGCCAGCAGGGCTGGACTAGGGCAAGAGACCCAGTACTTC
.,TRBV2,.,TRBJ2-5,CASSERGETQYF,TGTGCCAGCAGTGAAAGGGGAGAGACCCAGTACTTC
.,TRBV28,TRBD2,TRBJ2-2,CASRRTSDTGELFF,TGTGCCAGCAGGAGGACTAGCGACACCGGGGAGCTGTTTTTT
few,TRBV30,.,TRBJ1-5,CAWGSGAVQPQHF,TGTGCCTGGGGCTCAGGGGCGGTTCAGCCCCAGCATTTT
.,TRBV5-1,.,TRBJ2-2,CASSITGDAYTGELFF,TGCGCCAGCAGCATAACCGGGGATGCTTACACCGGGGAGCTGTTTTTT
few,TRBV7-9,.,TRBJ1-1,CASSSFAEAFF,TGTGCCAGCAGCTCCTTCGCTGAAGCTTTCTTT
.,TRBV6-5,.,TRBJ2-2,CASSYDSGTGELFF,TGTGCCAGCAGTTACGACTCAGGCACCGGGGAGCTGTTTTTT
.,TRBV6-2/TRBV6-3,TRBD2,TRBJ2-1,CASSYELAGGRNEQFF,TGTGCCAGCAGTTATGAACTAGCGGGAGGACGGAATGAGCAGTTCTTC
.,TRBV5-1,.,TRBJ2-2,CASSLDEGPNTGELFF,TGCGCCAGCAGCTTGGATGAGGGACCGAACACCGGGGAGCTGTTTTTT
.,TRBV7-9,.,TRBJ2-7,CASSLRDSLEQYF,TGTGCCAGCAGCCTCCGTGACAGCCTTGAACAGTACTTC
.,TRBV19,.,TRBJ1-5,CASSTAGYSNQPQHF,TGTGCCAGTAGTACGGCAGGCTATAGCAATCAGCCCCAGCATTTT
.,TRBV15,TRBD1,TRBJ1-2,CATTGGASSSGYTF,TGTGCCACCACAGGGGGGGCGAGTTCTTCAGGCTACACCTTC
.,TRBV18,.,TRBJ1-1,CASSPSGENEAFF,TGTGCCAGCTCACCATCAGGGGAGAACGAAGCTTTCTTT
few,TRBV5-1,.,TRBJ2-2,CASSFEARGTGELFF,TGCGCCAGCAGCTTTGAGGCTAGAGGCACCGGGGAGCTGTTTTTT
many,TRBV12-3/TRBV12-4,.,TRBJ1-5,CASSLVRTTQHF,TGTGCCAGCAGTTTAGTAAGAACAACTCAGCATTTT
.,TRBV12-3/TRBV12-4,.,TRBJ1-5,CASSLSRAKPQHF,TGTGCCAGCAGTTTATCCCGGGCGAAGCCCCAGCATTTT
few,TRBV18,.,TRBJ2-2,CASSPRTRPTGELFF,TGTGCCAGCTCACCGAGGACCAGGCCCACCGGGGAGCTGTTTTTT
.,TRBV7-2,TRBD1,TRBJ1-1,CASSHPGGGSTEAFF,TGTGCCAGCAGCCACCCAGGGGGCGGTAGTACTGAAGCTTTCTTT
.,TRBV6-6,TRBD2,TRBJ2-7,CASSSGTKVEEQYF,TGTGCCAGCAGTTCCGGGACTAAGGTAGAAGAGCAGTACTTC
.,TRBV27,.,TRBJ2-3,CASSPRRAILTGTDTQYF,TGTGCCAGCAGTCCGAGAAGGGCCATCTTAACGGGCACAGATACGCAGTATTTT
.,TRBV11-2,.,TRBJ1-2,CASSLTATYGYTF,TGTGCCAGCAGCTTAACGGCCACCTATGGCTACACCTTC
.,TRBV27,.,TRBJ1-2,CASSSDWGGYTF,TGTGCCAGCAGTTCAGACTGGGGTGGCTACACCTTC
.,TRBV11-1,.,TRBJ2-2,CASSLGRLATGGELFF,TGTGCCAGCAGCTTAGGAAGACTGGCAACCGGTGGGGAGCTGTTTTTT
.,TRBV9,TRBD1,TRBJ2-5,CASNVDGQGQETQYF,TGTGCCAGCAACGTAGATGGACAGGGTCAAGAGACCCAGTACTTC
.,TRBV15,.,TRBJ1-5,CATSRDSPGSQPQHF,TGTGCCACCAGCAGAGATTCTCCGGGTAGTCAGCCCCAGCATTTT
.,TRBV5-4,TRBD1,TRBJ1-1,CASSLPTGTLNTEAFF,TGTGCCAGCAGCTTACCGACAGGGACCTTGAACACTGAAGCTTTCTTT
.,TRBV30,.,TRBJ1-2,CAWSSQGAYGYTF,TGTGCCTGGAGTAGCCAGGGTGCCTATGGCTACACCTTC
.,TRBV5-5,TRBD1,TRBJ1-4,CASSLDRESNEKLFF,TGTGCCAGCAGCCTAGACAGGGAATCTAATGAAAAACTGTTTTTT
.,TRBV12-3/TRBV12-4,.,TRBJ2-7,CASSLQFSYEQYF,TGTGCCAGCAGTTTACAGTTCTCCTACGAGCAGTACTTC
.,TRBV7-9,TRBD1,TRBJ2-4,CASSEGQGGNIQYF,TGTGCCAGCAGCGAGGGACAGGGGGGAAACATTCAGTACTTC
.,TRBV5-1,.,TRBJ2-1,CASSRPDSYNEQFF,TGCGCCAGCAGCCGACCGGACAGTTACAATGAGCAGTTCTTC
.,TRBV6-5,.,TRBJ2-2,CASSGSSKRGELFF,TGTGCCAGCAGCGGTTCTTCTAAACGCGGGGAGCTGTTTTTT
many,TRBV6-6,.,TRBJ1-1,CASSRQERRNTEAFF,TGTGCCAGCAGCCGACAGGAACGACGGAACACTGAAGCTTTCTTT
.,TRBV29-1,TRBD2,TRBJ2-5,CSGLAGGETQYF,TGCAGCGGGTTAGCGGGAGGTGAGACCCAGTACTTC
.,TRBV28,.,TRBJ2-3,CASNPQAAGDTQYF,TGTGCCAGCAACCCGCAGGCAGCCGGAGATACGCAGTATTTT
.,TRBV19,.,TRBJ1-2,CASSISTSGYTF,TGTGCCAGTAGTATATCGACGAGTGGCTACACCTTC